Listed here are 29 T cell receptor beta chains from one sample, sequenced in a study of cytomegalovirus exposure and HLA in healthy donors (dated by TCRdb to about 2017). Libraries were prepared through the immunoSEQ multiplex PCR assay. The multiplex PCR relied on a mix of 60 forward primers for TCR Vbeta segments and 13 reverse primers for TCR Jbeta segments. TCRdb holds this immuneACCESS table with in-frame rearrangements only. Some clones are missing; in checked studies, unresolved V genes explain under half, and the rest has no known cause. The sample contains some 150,000 clones, about 70% of them found a single time. Of the sample, 2% to 3% falls within the top ten clones. Source material: PBMCs. These receptors originate from a woman in her thirties or forties in good health and CMV-seronegative.

This clone was observed a handful of times. The chain is built from TRBV2 and TRBJ1-4; 10 bases line up with TRBD1. The J segment lost 5 bases and the V segment lost 4 bases, leaving 7 bases of the junction unmatched. The V gene's germline CDR1 is SNHLY and CDR2 FYNNEI. CDR3 size: 16 residues. CDR3 sequence (DNA): TGTGCCAGCAGTGGACAGGGGGCCAGGATGAATGAAAAACTGTTTTTT. It codes for CASSGQGARMNEKLFF.

V usage is TRBV29-1 and J usage is TRBJ1-1, with a possible D match to TRBD1 (6 bases). Trimming pared 0 bases from V and 7 bases from J, leaving 18 bases between. Per germline, CDR1 SQVTM and CDR2 ANQGSEA. The CDR3 sequence is 15 residues long. CDR3 loop: CSVEDLGLQGNEAFF. Here the CDR3 DNA reads TGCAGCGTTGAAGATCTCGGCCTACAGGGCAATGAAGCTTTCTTT.

The CDR3 DNA is TGTGCCAGCAGTACTCACGCGGGGTCCTACGAGCAGTACTTC. Encoded protein: CASSTHAGSYEQYF. This chain links TRBV28 with TRBJ2-7; tentatively, D is TRBD2 (6 bases). This CDR3 spans 14 amino acids. V was pared by 5 bases and J by 1 base, with 12 bases between. Germline V gene data show CDR1 as MDHEN and CDR2 as SYDVKM.

The gene calls are TRBV2 and TRBJ2-5, with 11 bases lining up with TRBD2. Germline V gene data show CDR1 as SNHLY and CDR2 as FYNNEI. The CDR3 covers 15 residues. Trimming cost V 4 bases and J 6 bases; bases outside gene matches: 7. CDR3 nucleotides: TGTGCCAGCAGTGCAGTGCTAGCGGGGGGCAAGACCCAGTACTTC. Its protein product is CASSAVLAGGKTQYF.

CDR3 amino acids: CASRSGGYTEAFF. DNA for the CDR3: TGTGCCAGCCGATCGGGGGGGTACACTGAAGCTTTCTTT. The chain combines TRBV2 with TRBJ1-1, with a possible D match to TRBD1 (5 bases). The germline V and J ends were trimmed by 8 bases and 3 bases, with 13 bases remaining between them. The germline V gene encodes CDR1 SNHLY and CDR2 FYNNEI. CDR3 length: 13 amino acids. Complete variable domain (other parts from reference TRBV2 and TRBJ1-1): EPEVTQTPSHQVTQMGQEVILRCVPISNHLYFYWYRQILGQKVEFLVSFYNNEISEKSEIFDDQFSVERPDGSNFTLKIRSTKLEDSAMYFCASRSGGYTEAFFGQGTRLTVV.

This clone turned up a few times. The chain carries TRBV2 and TRBJ1-1; D is uncertain. CDR3 length: 14 amino acids. Deletions cut 3 bases from V and 4 bases from J, with 12 bases between. CDR1 is SNHLY and CDR2 is FYNNEI in the germline V gene. The CDR3 DNA follows: TGTGCCAGCAGTGATCGGGGTGTTGGCACTGAAGCTTTCTTT. This encodes CASSDRGVGTEAFF.

The V call is TRBV7-2, the J call TRBJ2-3; possibly TRBD2 for D (5 bases). The CDR3 contains 16 residues. V shed 5 bases and J shed 2 bases, with 17 bases lying between them. CDR1 is SGHTA, CDR2 FQGNSA, per germline. In DNA form, the CDR3 reads TGTGCCAGCAGCAAGAGGGTGAGAGGATCCACAGATACGCAGTATTTT. Translated, it gives CASSKRVRGSTDTQYF.

This clone was seen a handful of times. The chain couples TRBV4-2 to TRBJ1-4; TRBD1 matches 7 bases. V dropped 6 bases and J dropped 5; count of bases not matched to a gene: 6. The germline V gene encodes CDR1 LGHNA and CDR2 YNFKEQ. The CDR3 is made up of 14 amino acids. CDR3 nucleotides: TGTGCCAGCAGTCCTGACAGGGTAAATGAAAAACTGTTTTTT. Amino acids: CASSPDRVNEKLFF.

J is TRBJ2-5 and V is TRBV5-1; weak D call: TRBD1 (5 bases). The V end lost 6 bases, the J end lost 1 base, and 10 bases lay between the germline ends. The CDR3 is 13 amino acids. Per the germline V gene, CDR1 is SGHRS and CDR2 is YFSETQ. The DNA of the CDR3 is TGCGCCAGCAATCGCAGGGCCCAAGAGACCCAGTACTTC. Its translation is CASNRRAQETQYF.

The chain recombines TRBV30 with TRBJ2-6, with 8 bases aligning to TRBD1. Germline-derived CDR1 and CDR2 are GTSNPN and SVGIG (reference sequence). The CDR3 is 15 residues long. The V and J ends lost 5 bases and 4 bases, in that order; junction bases with no gene match: 7. CDR3 in DNA: TGTGCCTGGTGGCAGGGGGCTGGGGGGGCCAACGTCCTGACTTTC. It translates to CAWWQGAGGANVLTF.

The gene calls are TRBV2 and TRBJ1-2; D is uncertain. The length of the CDR3 is 11 residues. CDR1 is SNHLY, CDR2 FYNNEI, per germline. V was cut by 6 bases and J by 4 bases, with 6 bases left in between. The CDR3 sequence: CASSSGYGYTF. For the CDR3, the DNA is TGTGCCAGCAGCTCAGGCTATGGCTACACCTTC.

The chain carries TRBV28 and TRBJ1-5, with D possibly being TRBD1 (6 bases). The CDR3 sequence is 17 residues long. Trimming cost V 2 bases and J 0 bases, with 14 bases left between them. Per germline, CDR1 MDHEN and CDR2 SYDVKM. In DNA, the CDR3 is TGTGCCAGCAGTTTACCAGGACAGTTCTATAGCAATCAGCCCCAGCATTTT. It codes for CASSLPGQFYSNQPQHF. The variable domain in full, with the rest retrieved from reference TRBV28 and TRBJ1-5, is DVKVTQSSRYLVKRTGEKVFLECVQDMDHENMFWYRQDPGLGLRLIYFSYDVKMKEKGDIPEGYSVSREKKERFSLILESASTNQTSMYLCASSLPGQFYSNQPQHFGDGTRLSIL.

The chain recombines TRBV2 with TRBJ2-6, with TRBD1 matching 7 bases. Losses at the gene ends were 8 bases for V and 0 bases for J; bases not matched to a gene: 4. The CDR3 extends over 15 amino acids. Germline CDR1 and CDR2: SNHLY and FYNNEI. As DNA, the CDR3 is TGTGCCAGCTCGGGACAGCGCTCTGGGGCCAACGTCCTGACTTTC. Its protein is CASSGQRSGANVLTF.

The chain has TRBV6-5 and TRBJ1-1, with D possibly being TRBD1 (5 bases). The V end was cut by 7 bases, the J end by 3 bases, with 18 bases between. The CDR3 has 15 residues. The germline CDR1 and CDR2 sequences are MNHEY and SVGAGI. Written as DNA, the CDR3 is TGTGCCAGCAAGGCTAATAGGGCAGGGTACACTGAAGCTTTCTTT. It yields the protein CASKANRAGYTEAFF.

Regarding this clone: This specimen includes other DNA sequences encoding the same CDR3. V is TRBV5-6 and J is TRBJ2-3, with a weak D call TRBD2 (5 bases). V lost 5 bases and J lost 3, with 7 bases in between. Looked up from germline, CDR1 is SGHDT and CDR2 is YYEEEE. This CDR3 has 12 amino acids. CDR3 coding DNA: TGTGCCAGCAGTCTAGCAACAGATACGCAGTATTTT. Its translation: CASSLATDTQYF. Full variable domain (rest looked up from reference TRBV5-6 and TRBJ2-3): DAGVTQSPTHLIKTRGQQVTLRCSPKSGHDTVSWYQQALGQGPQFIFQYYEEEERQRGNFPDRFSGHQFPNYSSELNVNALLLGDSALYLCASSLATDTQYFGPGTRLTVL.

The V gene is TRBV9, the J gene TRBJ2-3; 10 bases align to TRBD1. Per germline, CDR1 SGDLS and CDR2 YYNGEE. The V and J ends lost 0 bases and 7 bases, in that order; junction bases with no gene match: 5. The CDR3 runs 15 residues. DNA for the CDR3: TGTGCCAGCAGCGTAGAGGAGACAGGGGGCTATACGCAGTATTTT. This translates into CASSVEETGGYTQYF.

The chain recombines TRBV28 with TRBJ2-4; D is possibly TRBD1 (5 bases). The CDR3 contains 15 residues. Trimming stripped 3 bases from V and 6 bases from J, with 15 bases between. Germline assignment: CDR1 MDHEN and CDR2 SYDVKM. CDR3 sequence (DNA): TGTGCCAGCAGTTTTCGGTCGCCTCAGGGAAACATTCAGTACTTC. It encodes CASSFRSPQGNIQYF. Combining the CDR3 with reference TRBV28 and TRBJ2-4 gives the whole variable domain DVKVTQSSRYLVKRTGEKVFLECVQDMDHENMFWYRQDPGLGLRLIYFSYDVKMKEKGDIPEGYSVSREKKERFSLILESASTNQTSMYLCASSFRSPQGNIQYFGAGTRLSVL.

This clone occurred once. The rearrangement links TRBV10-1 to TRBJ2-2, with D perhaps TRBD2 (5 bases). Trimming cost V 7 bases and J 7 bases, with 13 bases left between them. Germline lookup yields CDR1 WNHNN and CDR2 SYGVQD (reference sequence). The CDR3 loop spans 13 amino acids. CDR3 residues: CASNSPGDGELFF. As DNA, the CDR3 is TGCGCCAGCAATAGTCCCGGGGACGGGGAGCTGTTTTTT.

This chain joins TRBV10-2 and TRBJ1-1; the match to TRBD1 covers 10 bases. V lost 6 bases, J lost 5 bases, and 9 bases stayed unmatched. The CDR3 runs to 15 residues. Germline CDR1 reads WSHSY; CDR2 reads SAAADI. In DNA, the CDR3 is TGCGCCAGCAGAAACACCGGGACAGGGGAAACTGAAGCTTTCTTT. Amino acid sequence: CASRNTGTGETEAFF.

This chain links TRBV6-1 with TRBJ1-2; no definite D call. This CDR3 region has 15 residues. The V and J ends lost 0 bases and 4 bases respectively, with 12 bases between them. Germline CDR1 is MNHNS and CDR2 is SASEGT. CDR3 loop: CASSEAPAGIYGYTF. In DNA form, the CDR3 reads TGTGCCAGCAGTGAAGCCCCAGCGGGGATCTATGGCTACACCTTC.

This chain links TRBV2 with TRBJ1-6, with 9 bases identical to TRBD1. The CDR3 loop spans 15 amino acids. Germline loops: CDR1 SNHLY, CDR2 FYNNEI. The V segment lost 5 bases and the J segment 9 bases; nucleotides outside the gene matches: 8. CDR3 nucleotides: TGTGCCAGCAGTAATACAGGGGGCGCAGGTTCACCCCTCCACTTT. It codes for CASSNTGGAGSPLHF.

The CDR3 sequence: CASSLNRGTAAYEQYF. CDR3 DNA sequence: TGTGCCAGCAGCTTGAACCGCGGGACAGCAGCCTACGAGCAGTACTTC. The chain recombines TRBV5-6 with TRBJ2-7, with D possibly TRBD1 on 7 matching bases. The CDR3 spans 16 residues. Germline CDR1 SGHDT, CDR2 YYEEEE. V lost 1 base and J lost 2, with 16 bases in between.

J is TRBJ2-1 and V is TRBV11-2; 12 positions match TRBD2. The length of the CDR3 is 17 residues. Unmatched junction bases numbered 11, after V lost 6 bases and J lost 5 bases. Germline loops: CDR1 SGHAT, CDR2 FQNNGV. The DNA for the CDR3 is TGTGCCAGCAGACAGATCAAGACTAGCGGGGGCAACAATGAGCAGTTCTTC. It translates to CASRQIKTSGGNNEQFF.

This clone was detected only a few times. DNA of the CDR3: TGTGCCAGCAGCTTAACGAGCAGGGCGGACGGCTACACCTTC. Its translation is CASSLTSRADGYTF. The chain links TRBV7-3 to TRBJ1-2, with a weak D call TRBD1 (5 bases). Germline V gene sequence: CDR1 SGHTA, CDR2 FQGTGA. The CDR3 runs 14 residues. V was shortened by 0 bases and J by 8 bases, with 13 bases between the two germline ends. The full variable domain, with the rest looked up from reference TRBV7-3 and TRBJ1-2, is GAGVSQTPSNKVTEKGKYVELRCDPISGHTALYWYRQSLGQGPEFLIYFQGTGAADDSGLPNDRFFAVRPEGSVSTLKIQRTERGDSAVYLCASSLTSRADGYTFGSGTRLTVV.

The V call is TRBV5-1, the J call TRBJ2-5; 7 bases match TRBD1. The germline V gene encodes CDR1 SGHRS and CDR2 YFSETQ. CDR3 length equals 15 residues. Losses at the gene ends were 0 bases for V and 2 bases for J; bases not matched to a gene: 4. This chain's CDR3 is CASSLGTGIQETQYF. CDR3 coding DNA: TGCGCCAGCAGCTTGGGGACAGGTATTCAAGAGACCCAGTACTTC. Using reference TRBV5-1 and TRBJ2-5 for the parts outside the CDR3, the full variable domain is KAGVTQTPRYLIKTRGQQVTLSCSPISGHRSVSWYQQTPGQGLQFLFEYFSETQRNKGNFPGRFSGRQFSNSRSEMNVSTLELGDSALYLCASSLGTGIQETQYFGPGTRLLVL.

This rearrangement joins TRBV27 to TRBJ1-2; 7 nucleotides match TRBD1. Germline-derived CDR1 and CDR2 are MNHEY and SMNVEV (reference sequence). The V and J ends lost 4 bases and 1 base, in that order; junction bases with no gene match: 3. The CDR3 extends over 14 amino acids. DNA of the CDR3: TGTGCCAGCAGTTCGACAGGGTTTAACTATGGCTACACCTTC. Amino acid sequence: CASSSTGFNYGYTF.

V is TRBV5-1 and J is TRBJ1-1, with 7 bases that match TRBD1. After removal of 4 bases from V and 8 bases from J, the junction contained 5 bases not matched to a gene. CDR3 size: 12 residues. Germline V gene sequence: CDR1 SGHRS, CDR2 YFSETQ. CDR3 bases: TGCGCCAGCAGCCCGGGACAGAAAGAAGCTTTCTTT. Its protein product is CASSPGQKEAFF.

The J gene is TRBJ2-2, the V gene TRBV6-6; 8 bases agree with TRBD1. The CDR3 covers 16 residues. The V segment lost 2 bases and the J segment 4 bases; nucleotides outside the gene matches: 6. CDR1 is MNHNY, CDR2 SVGAGI, per germline (reference sequence). CDR3 DNA sequence: TGTGCCAGCAGTTACCGACAGGGGAGCGGCACCGGGGAGCTGTTTTTT. Translating gives CASSYRQGSGTGELFF.

The chain has TRBV5-4 and TRBJ1-6, with D possibly TRBD1 on 6 matching bases. CDR3 length equals 14 residues. Trimming pared 1 base from V and 10 bases from J, leaving 12 bases between. Germline V gene sequence: CDR1 SGHNT, CDR2 YYREEE (reference sequence). CDR3 sequence: CASSLQGINSPLHF. CDR3 nucleotide sequence: TGTGCCAGCAGCTTGCAGGGGATTAACTCACCCCTCCACTTT.